The present T cell receptor beta chain was sequenced within a study of T cell responses to AZD1222 COVID-19 vaccine. Whether given at about 4 or about 12 weeks, second doses were pooled. Notes on the study in general: Repertoire samples came only from after the peak T cell response. Clonal diversity was possibly underestimated, and white British individuals and females predominated among donors.

TCRdb keeps only in-frame clones here, not all; method: immunoSEQ multiplex PCR. Here the sample spans around 120,000 clones, approximately 90% being singletons. With respect to this clone: The antigen remains unidentified.

This sequence was found in an adult who received the AZD1222 COVID-19 vaccine. The sample consisted of peripheral blood, taken 28 days after the second AZD1222 dose.

The CDR3 loop is CATSRDLRYTF. CDR3 in DNA: TGTGCCACCAGCAGAGATCTCCGCTACACCTTC. This chain joins TRBV15 and TRBJ1-2; no clear D gene. Germline V gene data show CDR1 as LNHNV and CDR2 as YYDKDF (reference sequence). With 0 bases removed from V and 9 bases from J, the gap between germline ends came to 5 bases. The CDR3 runs 11 residues.